This is a list of T cell receptor beta chains from one sample in a study of T-cell reconstitution after alpha-beta-depleted transplantation in children. TCRdb used MiXCR to reprocess the PCR reads, holding one entry per CDR3 protein. In the table there are under 450,000 distinct CDR3 sequences, around 15% of which are singletons. This specimen was PBMCs, mostly from graft donor cells, taken 360 days after TCRalphabeta/CD19-depleted stem cell transplant. These receptors all come from a boy in the first two years of life who had a stem cell transplant for Wiskott-Aldrich syndrome, so the T cells may come from the graft donor. The CDR3 runs from the conserved cysteine through the conserved F or W. A D gene is named only where the DNA matches it firmly. Clone size, where shown, is once, few, many, or a class for clones that have expanded.

size: few
J: TRBJ2-7
V: TRBV2
length: 15
D: NA
DNA: TGTGCCAGCAAGCGACTCCCAGGGTCTTCCTACGAGCAGTACTTC
CDR3: CASKRLPGSSYEQYF

size: many
J: TRBJ2-1
V: TRBV5-1
length: 13
D: TRBD2
DNA: TGCGCCAGCAGCCGGGGACTAGAGGATGAGCAGTTCTTC
CDR3: CASSRGLEDEQFF

size: many
J: TRBJ2-3
V: TRBV12-3/TRBV12-4
length: 16
D: TRBD2
DNA: TGTGCCAGCAGTTTTAGGTCTAGCGGGAGGACAGATACGCAGTATTTT
CDR3: CASSFRSSGRTDTQYF

size: few
J: TRBJ2-1
V: TRBV5-1
length: 15
D: TRBD2
DNA: TGCGCCAGCAGTTCCCCTAGCGGGGGCCGCAATGAGCAGTTCTTC
CDR3: CASSSPSGGRNEQFF

size: few
J: TRBJ2-1
V: TRBV18
length: 14
D: NA
DNA: TGTGCCAGCTCACCACGGCGACTAGTCAATGAGCAGTTCTTC
CDR3: CASSPRRLVNEQFF

size: NA
J: TRBJ2-7
V: TRBV9
length: 14
D: TRBD2
DNA: TGTGCCAGCAGCAGCCTCCGGGGGGTTTACGAGCAGTACTTC
CDR3: CASSSLRGVYEQYF

size: once
J: TRBJ2-5
V: TRBV4-3
length: 18
D: TRBD1
DNA: TGCGCCAGCAGCCAAGATTTTCATCAGGGGGCTGATGGAGAGACCCAGTACTTC
CDR3: CASSQDFHQGADGETQYF

size: few
J: TRBJ2-2
V: TRBV7-8
length: 20
D: TRBD2
DNA: TGTGCCAGCAGCTCACACCGAATCGCGGGACTAGCGGGAAAGACCGGGGAGCTGTTTTTT
CDR3: CASSSHRIAGLAGKTGELFF

size: NA
J: TRBJ2-7
V: TRBV2
length: 14
D: NA
DNA: TGTGCCAGCATCCTGCAGACGGGCATCTACGAGCAGTACTTC
CDR3: CASILQTGIYEQYF

size: NA
J: TRBJ1-1
V: TRBV6-5
length: 13
D: NA
DNA: TGTGCCAGCAGTTACAGGAAGGGGGAGGAAGCTTTCTTT
CDR3: CASSYRKGEEAFF

size: NA
J: TRBJ1-1
V: TRBV11-3
length: 13
D: NA
DNA: TGTGCCAGCAGCTCGGACCAAGGAGGTGAAGCTTTCTTT
CDR3: CASSSDQGGEAFF

size: NA
J: TRBJ1-2
V: TRBV24-1
length: 14
D: NA
DNA: TGTGCCACCAGTTCGAAGTTGGCCCAAGATGGCTACACCTTC
CDR3: CATSSKLAQDGYTF

size: few
J: TRBJ1-3
V: TRBV29-1
length: 13
D: NA
DNA: TGCAGCGTTGCCAGGGTTGGTGGAAACACCATATATTTT
CDR3: CSVARVGGNTIYF

size: few
J: TRBJ2-3
V: TRBV5-5
length: 17
D: TRBD1
DNA: TGTGCCAGCAGCTTGCGGGGGACAGGGAGTCTCACAGATACGCAGTATTTT
CDR3: CASSLRGTGSLTDTQYF

size: NA
J: TRBJ1-4
V: TRBV30
length: 13
D: NA
DNA: TGTGCCTGGAAGGGGACCGCGAGGGAAAAACTGTTTTTT
CDR3: CAWKGTAREKLFF

size: few
J: TRBJ1-2
V: TRBV5-1
length: 14
D: NA
DNA: TGCGCCAGCAGGGAAACCCCGGCCAATAATGGCTACACCTTC
CDR3: CASRETPANNGYTF

size: few
J: TRBJ1-2
V: TRBV12-3/TRBV12-4
length: 12
D: TRBD1
DNA: TGTGCCAGCAGTCCCGACAGGGGTGGCTACACCTTC
CDR3: CASSPDRGGYTF

size: few
J: TRBJ1-1
V: TRBV19
length: 14
D: NA
DNA: TGTGCCAGTAGTCGCAGGGTGAAGAACACTGAAGCTTTCTTT
CDR3: CASSRRVKNTEAFF

size: NA
J: TRBJ2-1
V: TRBV6-2/TRBV6-3
length: 13
D: NA
DNA: TGTGCCAGCCTAGAAGGTGGCGGGCCTGAGCAGTTCTTC
CDR3: CASLEGGGPEQFF

size: few
J: TRBJ2-1
V: TRBV20-1
length: 19
D: TRBD2
DNA: TGCAGTGCTAGACGTCTAGCGGGAGGGACCAAAAGCTCCTACAATGAGCAGTTCTTC
CDR3: CSARRLAGGTKSSYNEQFF

size: NA
J: TRBJ2-5
V: TRBV2
length: 15
D: TRBD2
DNA: TGTGCCAGCACCGAGCAAGGACTAGAACAAGAGACCCAGTACTTC
CDR3: CASTEQGLEQETQYF

size: NA
J: TRBJ2-3
V: TRBV7-2
length: 16
D: NA
DNA: TGTGCCAGCAGCTTAATTAGACCCCTCCTCACAGATACGCAGTATTTT
CDR3: CASSLIRPLLTDTQYF

size: few
J: TRBJ2-5
V: TRBV12-3/TRBV12-4
length: 13
D: NA
DNA: TGTGCCAGCAGTATTAGGACGTGGGAGACCCAGTACTTC
CDR3: CASSIRTWETQYF

size: few
J: TRBJ2-3
V: TRBV15
length: 16
D: NA
DNA: TGTGCCACCAGCAGATCCTTATGGGGGGGCGCAGATACGCAGTATTTT
CDR3: CATSRSLWGGADTQYF

size: NA
J: TRBJ2-1
V: TRBV29-1
length: 14
D: TRBD2
DNA: TGCAGCGTTTATCTCGGCGGGAGGGCGGGTGAGCAGTTCTTC
CDR3: CSVYLGGRAGEQFF

size: few
J: TRBJ2-7
V: TRBV20-1
length: 19
D: TRBD1
DNA: TGCAGTGCTAGGGACGCCGCGACAGGGGCCACCTGGACCCCCTACGAGCAGTACTTC
CDR3: CSARDAATGATWTPYEQYF

size: NA
J: TRBJ1-1
V: TRBV20-1
length: 13
D: NA
DNA: TGCAGTGCTCTAGGGGGGTGGAACACTGAAGCTTTCTTT
CDR3: CSALGGWNTEAFF

size: NA
J: TRBJ2-7
V: TRBV29-1
length: 12
D: NA
DNA: TGCAGCACTAAAGGACAGTCCTACGAGCAGTACTTC
CDR3: CSTKGQSYEQYF

size: NA
J: TRBJ1-6
V: TRBV5-1
length: 15
D: TRBD1
DNA: TGCGCCAGCAGCACCCAGGGGGCCACTAATTCACCCCTCCACTTT
CDR3: CASSTQGATNSPLHF

size: many
J: TRBJ2-7
V: TRBV18
length: 13
D: TRBD1
DNA: TGTGCCAGCAGCCGGGACAGGGGTTACGAGCAGTACTTC
CDR3: CASSRDRGYEQYF

size: many
J: TRBJ2-2
V: TRBV5-1
length: 13
D: NA
DNA: TGCGCCAGCAGCTTGATAGGCACCGGGGAGCTGTTTTTT
CDR3: CASSLIGTGELFF

size: NA
J: TRBJ2-2
V: TRBV12-3/TRBV12-4
length: 16
D: TRBD2
DNA: TGTGCCAGCAGTCCGACTAGCGGGGAGGGTACCGGGGAGCTGTTTTTT
CDR3: CASSPTSGEGTGELFF

size: few
J: TRBJ2-1
V: TRBV5-1
length: 15
D: NA
DNA: TGCGCCAGCAGCTCTTCACTAGCAACCCACAATGAGCAGTTCTTC
CDR3: CASSSSLATHNEQFF

size: NA
J: TRBJ1-5
V: TRBV7-8
length: 16
D: TRBD1
DNA: TGTGCCAGCAGCTCTTCGCAGGGGGAAAGCAATCAGCCCCAGCATTTT
CDR3: CASSSSQGESNQPQHF

size: NA
J: TRBJ2-3
V: TRBV18
length: 15
D: NA
DNA: TGTGCCAGCCCACTGGGGGAACAGATCACAGATACGCAGTATTTT
CDR3: CASPLGEQITDTQYF

size: many
J: TRBJ2-1
V: TRBV5-1
length: 15
D: NA
DNA: TGCGCCAGCAGCTTGGCGTCTAGCTCCTACAATGAGCAGTTCTTC
CDR3: CASSLASSSYNEQFF

size: NA
J: TRBJ2-2
V: TRBV12-3/TRBV12-4
length: 11
D: TRBD1
DNA: TGTGCCAGCAGGGACAGGTGGGAGCTGTTTTTT
CDR3: CASRDRWELFF

size: few
J: TRBJ2-1
V: TRBV10-3
length: 11
D: NA
DNA: TGTGCCATCAGGACTTACAATGAGCAGTTCTTC
CDR3: CAIRTYNEQFF

size: NA
J: TRBJ2-3
V: TRBV20-1
length: 11
D: NA
DNA: TGCAGTGCCACCCAAACAGATACGCAGTATTTT
CDR3: CSATQTDTQYF

size: NA
J: TRBJ2-5
V: TRBV2
length: 17
D: NA
DNA: TGTGCCAGCAAGCAAAGCCCGGTAGGGGCGGTTCAAGAGACCCAGTACTTC
CDR3: CASKQSPVGAVQETQYF

size: NA
J: TRBJ2-2
V: TRBV2
length: 14
D: NA
DNA: TGTGCCAGCAGTCGGGCCCTACGGGGCGGGGAGCTGTTTTTT
CDR3: CASSRALRGGELFF